This T cell receptor beta chain was identified in a study of cytomegalovirus exposure and HLA in healthy donors. This clone was counted a few times. Both 60 Vbeta primers and 13 Jbeta primers went into the PCR. Libraries were prepared by immunoSEQ multiplex PCR; TCRdb keeps only in-frame clonotypes and omits some of them. Among about 140,000 clones listed, roughly 82% were seen once. CDR1 is SGHRS, CDR2 YFSETQ, per germline. The CDR3 spans 16 residues. V was pared by 0 bases and J by 1 base, with 14 bases between. The origin of this receptor is a young man in good health and CMV-seropositive. The sample comprised PBMCs. The V gene is TRBV5-1, the J gene TRBJ2-7; maybe TRBD1 (5 bases). CDR3 residues: CASSLGTLGRSYEQYF. For the CDR3, the DNA is TGCGCCAGCAGCTTGGGGACCTTGGGGCGGTCCTACGAGCAGTACTTC.